What follows are 9 T cell receptor beta chains derived from one specimen sequenced in a study of T cells in Graves' hyperthyroidism and ophthalmopathy. The source material, RNA transcripts, was used to amplify TCR beta CDR3 regions. The study used the HTBI primer set for a first-round RT-PCR of the TCR CDR3. TCRdb recomputed calls from the multiplex PCR reads with MiXCR, one row per CDR3 protein. This table holds almost 600,000 distinct CDR3 sequences, roughly 46% found once. The specimen was peripheral blood or thyroid tissue (not recorded which). All receptors derive from a woman younger than 35 with Graves' hyperthyroidism.

This clonotype was counted ten times or more. V usage is TRBV20-1 and J usage is TRBJ2-5, with D maybe TRBD2 (6 bases). The V gene's germline CDR1 is DFQATT and CDR2 SNEGSKA (reference sequence). The ends were cut back, 5 bases at V and 1 base at J, with 20 bases in the middle. This CDR3 has 16 residues. Written as DNA, the CDR3 is TGCAGTGCTGTGGAGCCGCCACCGCGGGGCCAAGAGACCCAGTACTTC. It codes for CSAVEPPPRGQETQYF.

J is TRBJ2-2 and V is TRBV12-3 or TRBV12-4; tentatively, D is TRBD1 or TRBD2 (5 bases each). Trimming cost V 6 bases and J 3 bases, with 14 bases left between them. This CDR3 contains 15 residues. The CDR3 protein is CASRGRGGYTGELFF. The CDR3, as DNA: TGTGCCAGCAGGGGACGGGGCGGGTACACCGGGGAGCTGTTTTTT.

In regard to this clonotype: A much larger clone lies one base from this, so it may be a read error. This chain joins TRBV13 and TRBJ1-1; no firm D call. The CDR3 sequence is 14 residues long. Germline V CDR1 and CDR2: PRHDT, FYEKMQ (reference sequence). The CDR3 sequence: CASNLRSGYTEAFF. DNA of the CDR3: TGTGCCAGCAACTTAAGGTCCGGGTACACTGAAGCTTTCTTT. Full variable domain (remainder filled in from reference TRBV13 and TRBJ1-1): AAGVIQSPRHLIKEKRETATLKCYPIPRHDTVYWYQQGPGQDPQFLISFYEKMQSDKGSIPDRFSAQQFSDYHSELNMSSLELGDSALYFCASNLRSGYTEAFFGQGTRLTVV.

This clonotype turned up a few times. This rearrangement joins TRBV27 to TRBJ2-7, with TRBD2 as a possible D gene (5 bases). There are 12 residues in the CDR3. The germline CDR1 and CDR2 sequences are MNHEY and SMNVEV (reference sequence). Trimming removed 6 bases at V and 11 bases at J, with 17 bases between. CDR3 loop: CASSPVGERKYF. CDR3 bases: TGTGCCAGCAGCCCCGTCGGGGAGCGAAAGTACTTC.

This clonotype was seen repeatedly, ten times or more. The chain couples TRBV12-3 or TRBV12-4 to TRBJ1-5, with D possibly TRBD1 on 5 matching bases. The V end lost 5 bases, the J end lost 10 bases, and 15 bases lay between the germline ends. This CDR3 has 13 residues. The CDR3 DNA reads TGTGCCAGCAGTACCAGGGCGACCTTTCCCCAGCATTTT. Translating it yields CASSTRATFPQHF.

In the case of this clonotype: As the CDR3 is not closed by the conserved phenylalanine or tryptophan, this likely results from a read error. It is unclear where the CDR3 begins or ends on the DNA, so no DNA is shown, and the CDR3 is as TCRdb lists it. The chain uses TRBV29-1 and TRBJ1-1; the table calls TRBD1, which could not be checked here. Germline loops: CDR1 SQVTM, CDR2 ANQGSEA. 9 amino acids form the CDR3, both terminal residues included. CDR3 loop: CSVGRRGFY.

This clonotype was recorded at least ten times. The rearrangement links TRBV20-1 to TRBJ2-7, with 9 bases that match TRBD1. Germline V CDR1 and CDR2: DFQATT, SNEGSKA (reference sequence). V dropped 2 bases and J dropped 6; count of bases not matched to a gene: 8. This CDR3 is built from 14 residues. In DNA form, the CDR3 reads TGCAGTGCTAGAACACAGGGGGCCCCTCGCGAGCAGTACTTC. This sequence encodes CSARTQGAPREQYF.

This rearrangement joins TRBV6-5 to TRBJ2-2; D possibly corresponds to TRBD2 (6 bases). The CDR3 length is 13 residues. Trimming cost V 4 bases and J 8 bases, with 11 bases left between them. Per germline, CDR1 MNHEY and CDR2 SVGAGI. The CDR3 protein is CASSSNAGGELFF. Here the CDR3 DNA reads TGTGCCAGCAGTTCGAACGCGGGAGGGGAGCTGTTTTTT.

This clonotype was recorded many times. The chain is built from TRBV27 and TRBJ2-5, with 9 bases matching TRBD1. The germline gives CDR1 MNHEY, CDR2 SMNVEV (reference sequence). J was trimmed by 7 bases and V by 11 bases; bases with no gene match: 14. The CDR3 sequence is 14 residues long. The CDR3 protein is CASKPGQGTGTQYF. The CDR3 nucleotides are TGTGCCTCCAAGCCGGGACAGGGAACAGGGACCCAGTACTTC.